Listed below are T cell receptor beta chains from one sample, sequenced in a study of PD-1 blockade in mismatch repair-deficient tumors. Sequenced by immunoSEQ multiplex PCR; TCRdb stores in-frame clones only, minus some. The table lists roughly 130,000 clones, about nine tenths of them singletons, with about 12% in the top ten. Sequenced material: peripheral blood, taken almost 74 weeks after starting pembrolizumab. Receptors were obtained from an adult with mismatch repair-deficient cancer. The CDR3 runs from the conserved cysteine through the conserved F or W. Fields, in order: J gene, D gene, V gene, clone size, CDR3 protein, CDR3 DNA. D genes are given only for firm matches. For some rows the clone size is stated as once, few or many, or as a class when expanded; others skip it.

TRBJ1-5	-	TRBV30	-	CAWNLGDQPQHF	TGTGCCTGGAACTTAGGGGATCAGCCCCAGCATTTT
TRBJ1-5	-	TRBV19	once	CASSTRRGLGSNQPQHF	TGTGCCAGTAGTACCCGCAGGGGCCTGGGGAGCAATCAGCCCCAGCATTTT
TRBJ2-3	TRBD2	TRBV7-3	-	CASSLRPPRSGVRSRTDTQYF	TGTGCCAGCAGCTTACGTCCCCCCCGAAGCGGGGTCAGGTCGAGAACAGATACGCAGTATTTT
TRBJ2-1	-	TRBV7-9	-	CASSLGGRSSYNEQFF	TGTGCCAGCAGCTTAGGAGGCAGGAGCTCCTACAATGAGCAGTTCTTC
TRBJ2-1	TRBD2	TRBV7-2	-	CASSFSTSGSSLKNEQFF	TGTGCCAGCAGCTTCAGTACTAGCGGGAGCTCGTTAAAAAATGAGCAGTTCTTC
TRBJ2-2	TRBD2	TRBV7-3	-	CASSSGLAAGGELFF	TGTGCCAGCAGCTCGGGACTAGCGGCGGGCGGGGAGCTGTTTTTT
TRBJ2-5	-	TRBV6-1	-	CASRVVVGETQYF	TGTGCCAGCAGGGTGGTCGTTGGGGAGACCCAGTACTTC
TRBJ2-3	-	TRBV28	-	CASSLSGFADTQYF	TGTGCCAGCAGTTTATCAGGGTTCGCAGATACGCAGTATTTT
TRBJ2-1	TRBD1	TRBV9	few	CASSADRGLDEQFF	TGTGCCAGCAGCGCCGACAGGGGGCTGGATGAGCAGTTCTTC
TRBJ2-3	TRBD1	TRBV29-1	-	CSVGVPGGDTQYF	TGCAGCGTGGGGGTCCCAGGGGGAGATACGCAGTATTTT
TRBJ2-2	-	TRBV6-1	-	CASSDAGSNFGELFF	TGTGCCAGCAGTGACGCGGGGTCGAATTTCGGGGAGCTGTTTTTT
TRBJ1-4	-	TRBV4-2	-	CASSLWAIFTNPNNEKLFF	TGTGCCAGCAGCCTATGGGCCATCTTCACCAACCCCAATAATGAAAAACTGTTTTTT
TRBJ2-7	TRBD1	TRBV6-1	-	CASSAGTETYEQYF	TGTGCCAGCAGTGCCGGGACAGAGACCTACGAGCAGTACTTC
TRBJ2-1	-	TRBV19	-	CASSDYNEQFF	TGTGCCAGTTCTGATTACAATGAGCAGTTCTTC